The T cell receptor (beta chain) described here comes from a study of glioma-infiltrating T cells after dendritic cell vaccination. Study summary: The vaccine used monocyte-derived dendritic cells pulsed overnight with autologous tumor lysate.

TCRdb keeps only in-frame clones here, not all; method: immunoSEQ multiplex PCR. The data show 110,000 or so clones, around 90% seen once. The time point here: after dendritic cell vaccination, including at tumor progression/relapse. CDR1 is SEHNR and CDR2 is FQNEAQ in the germline V gene (reference sequence). The CDR3 consists of 13 residues. The source is a human donor with glioblastoma. This chain joins TRBV7-9 and TRBJ2-5; the match to TRBD1 covers 7 bases. The DNA end favors TRBJ2-7, so the J call may be wrong. Here the sequenced sample was blood, taken after dendritic cell vaccination. This CDR3 reads CASSNRQGDEQYF. CDR3 in DNA: TGTGCCAGCAGTAACCGACAGGGAGACGAGCAGTACTTC.